This T cell receptor (beta chain) was retrieved from a study of blood T cell repertoires in COVID-19. This CDR3 has 17 amino acids. Germline V gene sequence: CDR1 MRHNA, CDR2 SNTAGT. J lost 5 bases, V lost 5 bases, and 12 bases had no gene match. Participants were aged roughly 18 to 89 years, lived in 25 or so US areas, and enrolled virtually. Participant-reported clinical history was the basis for cohort assignment. Each recovered donor of Cohort 3 presented with two negative PCRs, clearance, or symptom resolution. In the original analysis: Amplification with reference gene primers provided the estimates of nucleated cell counts. Using immunoSEQ multiplex PCR, the repertoire was profiled, and TCRdb retains in-frame clones only, with some absent. The V and J calls and clone size come from that table; D and trimming were worked out from the DNA. The table lists 150,000 or so clones, over 80% of them singletons.

Sequencing input: PBMCs or T cells enriched from blood (not recorded which). The TCR comes from a woman between 50 and 59 years old who had recovered from COVID-19. The chain couples TRBV6-4 to TRBJ2-3; 11 bases fit TRBD2. CDR3 DNA: TGTGCCAGCAGTCAACCCGGACTAGCGGGTGGCATAGATACGCAGTATTTT. Translation: CASSQPGLAGGIDTQYF.